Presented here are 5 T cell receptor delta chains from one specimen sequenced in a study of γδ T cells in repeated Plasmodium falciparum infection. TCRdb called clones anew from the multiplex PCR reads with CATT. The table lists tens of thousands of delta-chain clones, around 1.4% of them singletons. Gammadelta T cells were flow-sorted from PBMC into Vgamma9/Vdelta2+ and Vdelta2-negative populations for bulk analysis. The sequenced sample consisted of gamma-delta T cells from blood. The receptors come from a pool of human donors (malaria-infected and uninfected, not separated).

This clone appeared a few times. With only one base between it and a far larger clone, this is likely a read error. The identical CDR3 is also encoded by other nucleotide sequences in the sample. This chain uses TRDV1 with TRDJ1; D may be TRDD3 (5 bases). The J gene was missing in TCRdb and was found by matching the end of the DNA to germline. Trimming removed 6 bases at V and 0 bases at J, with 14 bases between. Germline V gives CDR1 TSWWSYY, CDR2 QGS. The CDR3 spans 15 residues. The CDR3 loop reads CALGEVEGYTDKLIF. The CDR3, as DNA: TGTGCTCTTGGTGAAGTAGAGGGATACACCGATAAACTCATCTTT.

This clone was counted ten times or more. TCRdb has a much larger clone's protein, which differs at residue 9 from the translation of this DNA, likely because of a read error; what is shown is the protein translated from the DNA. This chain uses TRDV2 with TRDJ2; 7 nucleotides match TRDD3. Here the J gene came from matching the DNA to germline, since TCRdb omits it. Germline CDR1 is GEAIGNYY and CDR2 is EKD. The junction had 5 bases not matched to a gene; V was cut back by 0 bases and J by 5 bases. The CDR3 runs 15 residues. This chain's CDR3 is CACDTVLGNTAQLFF. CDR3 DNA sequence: TGTGCCTGTGACACCGTACTGGGGAATACAGCACAACTCTTCTTT.

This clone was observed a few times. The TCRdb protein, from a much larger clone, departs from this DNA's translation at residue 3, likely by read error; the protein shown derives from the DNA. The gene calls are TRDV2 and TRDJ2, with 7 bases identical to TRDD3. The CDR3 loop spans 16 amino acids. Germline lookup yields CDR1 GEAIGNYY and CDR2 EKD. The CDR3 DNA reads TGTGCCAGTGACGGAGTGGGGGACTCTTTGACAGCACAACTCTTCTTT. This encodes CASDGVGDSLTAQLFF.

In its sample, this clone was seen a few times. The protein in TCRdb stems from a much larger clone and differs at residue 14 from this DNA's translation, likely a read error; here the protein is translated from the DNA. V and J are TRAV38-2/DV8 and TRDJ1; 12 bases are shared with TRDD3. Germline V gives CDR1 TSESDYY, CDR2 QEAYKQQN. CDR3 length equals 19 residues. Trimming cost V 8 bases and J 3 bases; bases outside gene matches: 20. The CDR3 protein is CAYQRFLQVLGDTADKLIF. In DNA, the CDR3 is TGTGCTTACCAACGGTTCCTACAGGTACTGGGGGATACTGCCGATAAACTCATCTTT.

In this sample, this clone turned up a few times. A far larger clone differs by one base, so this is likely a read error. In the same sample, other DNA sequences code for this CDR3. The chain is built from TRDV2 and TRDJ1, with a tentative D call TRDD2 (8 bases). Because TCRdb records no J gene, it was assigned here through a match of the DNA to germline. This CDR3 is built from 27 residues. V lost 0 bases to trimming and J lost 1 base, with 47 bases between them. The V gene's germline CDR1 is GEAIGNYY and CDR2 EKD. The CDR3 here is CACDTKLPTSTGELPPSCDKATDKLIF. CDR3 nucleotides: TGTGCCTGTGACACCAAACTTCCTACAAGTACTGGGGAACTCCCCCCCTCCTGCGATAAAGCCACCGATAAACTCATCTTT.